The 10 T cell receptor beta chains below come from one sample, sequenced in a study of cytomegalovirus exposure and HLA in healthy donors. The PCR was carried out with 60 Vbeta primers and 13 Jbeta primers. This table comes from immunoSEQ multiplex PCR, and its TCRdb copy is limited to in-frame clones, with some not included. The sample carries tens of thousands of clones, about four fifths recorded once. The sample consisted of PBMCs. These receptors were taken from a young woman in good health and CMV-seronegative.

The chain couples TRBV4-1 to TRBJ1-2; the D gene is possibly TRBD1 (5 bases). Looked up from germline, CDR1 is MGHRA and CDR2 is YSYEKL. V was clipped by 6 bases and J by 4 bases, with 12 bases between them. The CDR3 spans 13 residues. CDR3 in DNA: TGCGCCAGCAGACAGACCGGGGGCTATGGCTACACCTTC. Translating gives CASRQTGGYGYTF.

CDR3 bases: TGTGCCGGCGGGGGGGGACGCCAAGAGACCCAGTACTTC. Its translation: CAGGGGRQETQYF. The chain couples TRBV7-8 to TRBJ2-5, with TRBD2 identical over 9 bases. The CDR3 sequence is 13 residues long. CDR1 is SGHVS and CDR2 is FQNEAQ in the germline V gene. After removal of 11 bases from V and 1 base from J, the junction contained 5 bases not matched to a gene.

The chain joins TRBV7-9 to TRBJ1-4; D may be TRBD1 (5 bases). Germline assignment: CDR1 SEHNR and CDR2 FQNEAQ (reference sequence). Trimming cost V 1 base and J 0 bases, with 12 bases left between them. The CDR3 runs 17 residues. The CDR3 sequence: CASSLGAGPATNEKLFF. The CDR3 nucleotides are TGTGCCAGCAGCTTAGGGGCAGGGCCTGCAACTAATGAAAAACTGTTTTTT.

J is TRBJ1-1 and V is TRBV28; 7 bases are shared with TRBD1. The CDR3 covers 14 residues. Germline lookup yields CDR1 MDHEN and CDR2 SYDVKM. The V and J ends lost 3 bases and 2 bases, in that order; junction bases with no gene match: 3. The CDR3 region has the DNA TGTGCCAGCAGTTTGACAGGGTTAAACACTGAAGCTTTCTTT. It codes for CASSLTGLNTEAFF. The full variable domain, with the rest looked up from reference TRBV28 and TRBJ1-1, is DVKVTQSSRYLVKRTGEKVFLECVQDMDHENMFWYRQDPGLGLRLIYFSYDVKMKEKGDIPEGYSVSREKKERFSLILESASTNQTSMYLCASSLTGLNTEAFFGQGTRLTVV.

The CDR3 region has the DNA TGTGCCAGTTTCAGGGTTAGGGGCACTGAAGCTTTCTTT. Its protein product is CASFRVRGTEAFF. V usage is TRBV2 and J usage is TRBJ1-1; TRBD1 is a possible D gene (5 bases). The CDR3 covers 13 residues. Germline V gives CDR1 SNHLY, CDR2 FYNNEI. Trimming removed 9 bases from V and 4 bases from J, with 15 bases in between. The variable domain in full, with the rest retrieved from reference TRBV2 and TRBJ1-1, is EPEVTQTPSHQVTQMGQEVILRCVPISNHLYFYWYRQILGQKVEFLVSFYNNEISEKSEIFDDQFSVERPDGSNFTLKIRSTKLEDSAMYFCASFRVRGTEAFFGQGTRLTVV.

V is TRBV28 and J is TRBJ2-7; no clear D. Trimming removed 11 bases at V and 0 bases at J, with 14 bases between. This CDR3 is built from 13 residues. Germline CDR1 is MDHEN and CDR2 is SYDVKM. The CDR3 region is CAVSSGLSYEQYF. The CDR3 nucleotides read TGTGCCGTTTCTTCGGGTCTCTCCTACGAGCAGTACTTC. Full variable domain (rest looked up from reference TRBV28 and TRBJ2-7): DVKVTQSSRYLVKRTGEKVFLECVQDMDHENMFWYRQDPGLGLRLIYFSYDVKMKEKGDIPEGYSVSREKKERFSLILESASTNQTSMYLCAVSSGLSYEQYFGPGTRLTVT.

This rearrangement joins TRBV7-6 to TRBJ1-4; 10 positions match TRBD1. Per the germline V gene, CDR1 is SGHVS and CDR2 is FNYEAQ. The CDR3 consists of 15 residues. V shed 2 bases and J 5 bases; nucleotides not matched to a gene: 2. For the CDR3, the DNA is TGTGCCAGCAGCTTAATGGGACAGGGGAATGAAAAACTGTTTTTT. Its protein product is CASSLMGQGNEKLFF.

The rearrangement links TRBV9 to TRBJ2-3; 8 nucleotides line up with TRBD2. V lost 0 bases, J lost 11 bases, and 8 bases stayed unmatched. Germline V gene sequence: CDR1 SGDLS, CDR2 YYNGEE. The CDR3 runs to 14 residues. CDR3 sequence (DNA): TGTGCCAGCAGCGTAGCTATAGCGGGAACGAAGCAGTATTTT. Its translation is CASSVAIAGTKQYF. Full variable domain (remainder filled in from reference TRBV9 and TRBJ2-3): DSGVTQTPKHLITATGQRVTLRCSPRSGDLSVYWYQQSLDQGLQFLIQYYNGEERAKGNILERFSAQQFPDLHSELNLSSLELGDSALYFCASSVAIAGTKQYFGPGTRLTVL.

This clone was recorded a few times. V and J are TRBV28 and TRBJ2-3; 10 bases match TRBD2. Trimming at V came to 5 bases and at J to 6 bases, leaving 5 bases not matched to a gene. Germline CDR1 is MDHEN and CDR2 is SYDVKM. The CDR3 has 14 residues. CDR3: CASSPAGGLDTQYF. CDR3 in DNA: TGTGCCAGCAGTCCAGCGGGGGGGCTGGATACGCAGTATTTT.

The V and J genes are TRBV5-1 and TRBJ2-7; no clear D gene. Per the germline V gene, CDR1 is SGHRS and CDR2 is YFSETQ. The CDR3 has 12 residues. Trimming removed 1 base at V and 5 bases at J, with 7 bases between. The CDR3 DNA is TGCGCCAGCAGCTTGACGGTCCACGAGCAGTACTTC. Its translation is CASSLTVHEQYF.